The T cell receptor beta chain described here comes from a study of T cells in localized non-small cell lung cancer. CDR1 MNHGY and CDR2 SAAAGT come from the germline V gene. The CDR3 totals 14 residues. V dropped 6 bases and J dropped 0; count of bases not matched to a gene: 2. TCRdb keeps only in-frame clones here, not all; method: immunoSEQ multiplex PCR. The table has 11,000 or so clones, 25% to 30% seen once. The sample in question was lung tumor tissue, obtained before any cancer treatment. The chain uses TRBV6-8 and TRBJ2-1; 7 nucleotides line up with TRBD2. This receptor was identified in a man aged 40-75 years with stage I lung adenocarcinoma. This CDR3 is CASSRGDSYNEQFF. CDR3 DNA sequence: TGTGCCAGCAGCCGGGGGGACTCCTACAATGAGCAGTTCTTC.